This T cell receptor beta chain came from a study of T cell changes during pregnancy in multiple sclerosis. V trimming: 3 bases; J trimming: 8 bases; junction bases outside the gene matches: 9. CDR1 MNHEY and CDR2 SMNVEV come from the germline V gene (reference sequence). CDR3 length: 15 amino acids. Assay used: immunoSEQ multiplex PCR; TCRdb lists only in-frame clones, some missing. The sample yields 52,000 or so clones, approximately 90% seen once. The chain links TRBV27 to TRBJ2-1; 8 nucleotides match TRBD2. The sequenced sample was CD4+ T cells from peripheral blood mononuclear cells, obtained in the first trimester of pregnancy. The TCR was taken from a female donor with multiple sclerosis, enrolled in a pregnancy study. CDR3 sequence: CASSFSGKGWDEQFF. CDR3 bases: TGTGCCAGCAGTTTTAGCGGGAAAGGGTGGGATGAGCAGTTCTTC.